Included here is one T cell receptor beta chain sequence, with context. At least ten counts were recorded for this clonotype. Its target antigen remains unknown. No clone much larger than this one lies a single base away; base qualities are absent. The data are from a study of T cells after yellow fever vaccination (dated by TCRdb to between 2017 and 2020). Context from the whole study: The SMART-Seq v4 Ultra Low Input RNA kit was used to prepare libraries from fractions with low cell numbers. Bulk TCR alpha and beta repertoires were sequenced longitudinally to track T-cell clones before and after primary and booster YFV17D yellow fever vaccination. Bulk PBMC replicates and cell subsets were isolated from blood drawn at multiple timepoints before and after both primary and secondary immunization. The cohort comprised two healthy male donors, one aged 18 to 30 and one aged 30 to 40 years. Overall study outcomes, separate from this receptor: Because abundant contaminating clonotypes from the bulk population could be contained in FACS-sorted repertoires, computational filtering was required. Only two donors were included in the study, so the extent to which the findings can be generalized is limited. Most clones expanded after primary vaccination (about 95% of CD4 and 88% of CD8) were re-detected after the booster, suggesting that broad memory maintenance occurred. The secondary T-cell response was weaker than the primary response but faster, peaking on day 5 instead of day 15. A small fraction of clonotypes showed up in both the CD4 and CD8 compartments, probably as a result of convergent recombination.

TCR cDNA was made using 5'RACE template switching, a step that added a universal primer site and unique molecular identifiers. Priming for cDNA synthesis came from both the TCR alpha and TCR beta constant segments. Two PCR steps were used to amplify libraries, with sample barcodes and sequencing adapters being added in the second step. Libraries were sequenced on Illumina HiSeq 2500 (2x100 bp) or NovaSeq (2x150 bp). As for how the authors treated the data: Demultiplexing of reads and collapsing into UMI consensus sequences were performed with MIGEC, and V(D)J alignment was carried out with MiXCR. Vaccine-responding clonotypes were identified with edgeR using replicate PBMC samples, with FDR below 0.01 and a log2 fold change above 5 up to day 15 being required. CD4 or CD8 identity was assigned to each bulk clonotype according to whether the clonotype was present at higher abundance in the sequenced CD4 repertoire or the sequenced CD8 repertoire. The public reads were reprocessed in TCRdb via fastp at Q25 and MiXCR, keeping in-frame beta chains. Under each unique CDR3 protein, matching rows form one entry showing the most common genes and DNA. TCRdb's processing, not the authors' own work, is the source of the V and J calls. Recorded for this sample are 170,000 or so distinct CDR3 sequences; approximately 6.2% of them occurred a single time. The ten largest account for just under 3% of the sample.

In the paper's terms, the treatment or condition label means: live attenuated yellow fever vaccine strain. PBMCs were isolated from peripheral blood using a standard Ficoll-Paque protocol. Dynabeads CD4 and CD8 positive selection kits were used to isolate the CD4 and CD8 T-cell fractions. TriZol was used to extract RNA from bulk PBMCs, from CD4 and CD8 fractions, and from dextramer-positive and dextramer-negative fractions. Counted from cysteine to phenylalanine, this CDR3 has 14 amino acids. Left in the record is the CDR3 DNA by itself, 42 bases read in frame from the first base. Based on the germline V gene (reference sequence), the CDR1 and CDR2 sequences are MNHEY and SMNVEV. Between the V and J ends, shortened by 6 bases and 8 bases respectively, the junction contains 18 bases.

This chain joins TRBV27 to TRBJ2-3; the D gene could be either TRBD1 or TRBD2, each agreeing at 5 bases. The origin of this receptor is a man aged 18-30 years who received the YFV17D yellow fever vaccine. The sample consisted of CD4+ T cells sorted from PBMCs, taken on the day of the first yellow fever vaccination. The CDR3 amino acid sequence is: CASSRDRLWGTQYF. The nucleotide sequence reads as follows: TGTGCCAGCAGCCGGGACCGACTTTGGGGTACGCAGTATTTT.